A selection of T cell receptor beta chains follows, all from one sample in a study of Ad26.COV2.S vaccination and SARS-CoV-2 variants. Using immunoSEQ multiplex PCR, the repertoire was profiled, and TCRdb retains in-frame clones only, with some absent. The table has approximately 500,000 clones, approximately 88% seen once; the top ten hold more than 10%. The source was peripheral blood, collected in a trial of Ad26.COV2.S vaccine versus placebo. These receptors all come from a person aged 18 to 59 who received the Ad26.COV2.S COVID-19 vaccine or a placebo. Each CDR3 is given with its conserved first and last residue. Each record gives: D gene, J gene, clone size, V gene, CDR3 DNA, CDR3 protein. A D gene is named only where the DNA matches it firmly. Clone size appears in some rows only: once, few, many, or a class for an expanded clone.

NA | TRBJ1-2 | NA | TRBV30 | TGTGCCGGACGGCAGGAATTAGAAGGCTACACCTTC | CAGRQELEGYTF
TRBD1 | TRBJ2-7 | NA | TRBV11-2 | TGTGCCAGCAGCTTAGCCACCTTTGCAGGGGGCGTCGGTTACGAGCAGTACTTC | CASSLATFAGGVGYEQYF
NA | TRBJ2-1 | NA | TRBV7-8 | TGTGCCAGCAGCCGACTTAGTGGGTATGGCAGGGCCAGCGGTGGGAGCTCCTACAATGAGCAGTTCTTC | CASSRLSGYGRASGGSSYNEQFF
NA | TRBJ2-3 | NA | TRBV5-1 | TGCGCCAGCAGCTTGGGACGCGGAGATACGCAGTATTTT | CASSLGRGDTQYF
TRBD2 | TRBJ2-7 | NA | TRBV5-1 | TGCGCCAGCAGCCCCCGACTAGCAGCCAACTACGAGCAGTACTTC | CASSPRLAANYEQYF
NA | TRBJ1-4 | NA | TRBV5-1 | TGCGCCAGCAGCTTGAACCGGGGGGTTGCAACTAATGAAAAACTGTTTTTT | CASSLNRGVATNEKLFF
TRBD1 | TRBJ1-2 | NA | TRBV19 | TGTGCCAGTAGTACAGCCCGGGACAGCTATGGCTACACCTTC | CASSTARDSYGYTF
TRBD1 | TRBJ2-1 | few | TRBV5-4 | TGTGCCAGCCTCCCGGACAGGGGGCGTCCCTACAATGAGCAGTTCTTC | CASLPDRGRPYNEQFF
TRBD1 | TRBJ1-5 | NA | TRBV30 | TGTGCCTGGAGTGCACAGGGGATCGGGTTAGGCAATCAGCCCCAGCATTTT | CAWSAQGIGLGNQPQHF
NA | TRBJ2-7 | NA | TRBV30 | TGTGCCTGGAGTGCCCTCGGGCGGGTGAAGTCCTACGAGCAGTACTTC | CAWSALGRVKSYEQYF
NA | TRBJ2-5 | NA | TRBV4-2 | TGTGCCAGCAGCCAAGGACTAGAAGAGACCCAGTACTTC | CASSQGLEETQYF
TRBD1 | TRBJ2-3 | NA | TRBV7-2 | TGTGCCAGCAGTCGGACAGGGGGCACAGATACGCAGTATTTT | CASSRTGGTDTQYF
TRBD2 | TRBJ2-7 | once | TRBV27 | TGTGCCAGCAGTCCAGGGACTAGCGGAACCTACGAGCAGTACTTC | CASSPGTSGTYEQYF
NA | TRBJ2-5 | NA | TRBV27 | TGTGCCAGCGCCGCCTTCCCTCCGGGAGTACGGGGAGAGACCCAGTACTTC | CASAAFPPGVRGETQYF
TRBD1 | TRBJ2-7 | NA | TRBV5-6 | TGTGCCAGCAGCCGTCTAAGCGGATGGACAGGGGATAACGAGCAGTACTTC | CASSRLSGWTGDNEQYF
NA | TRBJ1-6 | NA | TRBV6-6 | TGTGCCAGCATTCGGACAAGCGATAATTCACCCCTCCACTTT | CASIRTSDNSPLHF
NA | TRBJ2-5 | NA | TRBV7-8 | TGTGCCAGCAGCCCCTTGGAAATAGCGTCGACCCAGTACTTC | CASSPLEIASTQYF
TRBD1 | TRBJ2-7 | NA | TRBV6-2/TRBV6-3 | TGTGCCAGCGGCCACAGGGGGATCTACGAGCAGTACTTC | CASGHRGIYEQYF
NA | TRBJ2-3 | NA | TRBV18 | TGTGCCAGCTCAAGAACAACAGGGTTGGGAACAGATACGCAGTATTTT | CASSRTTGLGTDTQYF
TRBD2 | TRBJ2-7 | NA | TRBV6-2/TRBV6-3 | TGTGCCAGCAGTTACGCGGGAGGATCCTACGAGCAGTACTTC | CASSYAGGSYEQYF
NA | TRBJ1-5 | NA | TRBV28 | TGTGCCAGCAGCCTACCCCCCCAGCCCCAGCATTTT | CASSLPPQPQHF
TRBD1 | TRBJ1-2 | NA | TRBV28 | TGTGCCAGCAGCCTCGGACAGGTATCTGGCTACACCTTC | CASSLGQVSGYTF
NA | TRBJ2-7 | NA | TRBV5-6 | TGTGCCAGCAGCTTGGGAGGGACTTATGGACCCTACGAGCAGTACTTC | CASSLGGTYGPYEQYF
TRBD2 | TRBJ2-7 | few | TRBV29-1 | TGCAGCGCCTCAATTGGACTAGCGGGAGGGAAAGGCGAGCAGTACTTC | CSASIGLAGGKGEQYF
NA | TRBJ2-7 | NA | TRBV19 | TGTGCCAGTAGTATGGGTTGGGCGGACGAGCAGTACTTC | CASSMGWADEQYF
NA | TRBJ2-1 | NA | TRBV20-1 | TGCAGTGCTAGTAGGGCGGGGAGTGGTGAGCAGTTCTTC | CSASRAGSGEQFF
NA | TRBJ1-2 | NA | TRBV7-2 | TGTGCCAGCAGCTTCTTTAGGTTTGGACAGCCCCTTTCCACTGGCTACACCTTC | CASSFFRFGQPLSTGYTF
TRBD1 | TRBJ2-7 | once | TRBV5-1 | TGCGCCAGCAGTAACCCGGGACAGCTCTACGAGCAGTACTTC | CASSNPGQLYEQYF
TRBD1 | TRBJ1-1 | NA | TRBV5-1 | TGCGCCAGCAGCTCTGATATACTAGGGGGCAGGAACACTGAAGCTTTCTTT | CASSSDILGGRNTEAFF
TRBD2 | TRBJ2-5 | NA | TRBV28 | TGTGCCAGCAGTTCTTGGACTAGCGGGACGGAAGAGACCCAGTACTTC | CASSSWTSGTEETQYF
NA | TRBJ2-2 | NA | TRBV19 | TGTGCCAGTAGTATCGGCAGGAGAAACACCGGGGAGCTGTTTTTT | CASSIGRRNTGELFF
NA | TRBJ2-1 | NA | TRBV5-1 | TGCGCCAGCAGCCAAGCTGGAGGGTACAATGAGCAGTTCTTC | CASSQAGGYNEQFF
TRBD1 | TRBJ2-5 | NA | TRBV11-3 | TGTGCCAGCAGCAAATCCGGGACAGGCTTTCAGGAGACCCAGTACTTC | CASSKSGTGFQETQYF
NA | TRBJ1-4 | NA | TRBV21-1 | TGTGCCAGCAGCAGGGGCGCAACTAATGAAAAACTGTTTTTT | CASSRGATNEKLFF
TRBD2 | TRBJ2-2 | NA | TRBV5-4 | TGTGCCAGCGTAGCGGGAGGAAACACCGGGGAGCTGTTTTTT | CASVAGGNTGELFF
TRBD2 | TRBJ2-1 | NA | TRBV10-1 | TGCGCCAGCAGAGACGGGACTAGCGGGGTCCGATCCTACAATGAGCAGTTCTTC | CASRDGTSGVRSYNEQFF
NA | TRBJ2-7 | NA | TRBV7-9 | TGTGCCAGCAGCTTAGGGTCAGGGCAAGAGCAGTACTTC | CASSLGSGQEQYF
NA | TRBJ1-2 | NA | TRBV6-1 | TGTGCCAGCAGTGATGTTGGCTACACCTTC | CASSDVGYTF
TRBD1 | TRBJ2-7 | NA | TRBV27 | TGTGCCAGCAGTCTCGGGACAGGTGCCTACGAGCAGTACTTC | CASSLGTGAYEQYF
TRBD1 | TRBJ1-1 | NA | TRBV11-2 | TGTGCCAGCAGCAACAGGGGGTACGCTGAAGCTTTCTTT | CASSNRGYAEAFF
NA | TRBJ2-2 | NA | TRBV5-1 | TGCGCCAGCAGCTTGGGGGGAGCGAACACCGGGGAGCTGTTTTTT | CASSLGGANTGELFF
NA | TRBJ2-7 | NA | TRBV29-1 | TGCAGCGCCCGAGTGACCAGCCTGAGCTACGAGCAGTACTTC | CSARVTSLSYEQYF
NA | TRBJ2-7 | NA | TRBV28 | TGTGCCTTGGGGGACTTAGGCGAGCAGTACTTC | CALGDLGEQYF
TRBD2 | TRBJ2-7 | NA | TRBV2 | TGTGCCAGCAGTGCCCCGGGACTAGCATACGAGCAGTACTTC | CASSAPGLAYEQYF
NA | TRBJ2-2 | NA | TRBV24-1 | TGTGCCACCAGTGATTTGGGCGGCGCGAACACCGGGGAGCTGTTTTTT | CATSDLGGANTGELFF
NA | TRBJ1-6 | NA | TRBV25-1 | TGTGCCAGCAGTGATGGATGGGATAATTCACCCCTCCACTTT | CASSDGWDNSPLHF
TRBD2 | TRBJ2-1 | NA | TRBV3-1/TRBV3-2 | TGTGCCAGCAGCCAAGCTACGGGACTAGCGGGTTCGGGGCAGTTCTTC | CASSQATGLAGSGQFF
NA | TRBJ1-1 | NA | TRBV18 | TGTGCCAGCTCCCCACTCGACGGTGGGGCTTTCTTT | CASSPLDGGAFF
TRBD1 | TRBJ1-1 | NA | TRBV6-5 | TGTGCCAGCAGTTACTCCTTTGACAGGGAGGGCGCTTTCTTT | CASSYSFDREGAFF
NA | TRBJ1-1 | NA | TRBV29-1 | TGCAGCGTTGTACAGTTGAACACTGAAGCTTTCTTT | CSVVQLNTEAFF
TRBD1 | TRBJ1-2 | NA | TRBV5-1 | TGCGCCAGCAGCTTGCGAGACAGGGGGCCTCGGGGCTACACCTTC | CASSLRDRGPRGYTF
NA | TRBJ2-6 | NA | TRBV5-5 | TGTGCCAGCAGCTCCCACGGGACGCCGGGGGCCAACGTCCTGACTTTC | CASSSHGTPGANVLTF
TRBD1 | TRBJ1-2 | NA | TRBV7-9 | TGTGCCAGCAGCTTAATTGACAGGGACTATGGCTACACCTTC | CASSLIDRDYGYTF
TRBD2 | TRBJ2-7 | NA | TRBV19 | TGTGCCAGTAGTATGGGACTAGCGGGAGGGCCGCACGAGCAGTACTTC | CASSMGLAGGPHEQYF
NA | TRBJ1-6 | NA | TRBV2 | TGTGCCAGCAGTGAAAGACAGAGAAATTCACCCCTCCACTTT | CASSERQRNSPLHF
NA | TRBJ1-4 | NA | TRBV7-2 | TGTGCCAGCAGCGTGGACCGTACCACTAATGAAAAACTGTTTTTT | CASSVDRTTNEKLFF
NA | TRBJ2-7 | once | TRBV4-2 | TGTGCCAGCAGCCAAGAGTGGCAGGCCTACGAGCAGTACTTC | CASSQEWQAYEQYF